This TCR beta chain was captured in a study of siplizumab effects on memory and regulatory T cells. This CDR3 has 14 amino acids. Germline assignment: CDR1 MNHNY and CDR2 SVGAGI (reference sequence). The V end was cut by 2 bases, the J end by 6 bases, with 13 bases between. Using immunoSEQ multiplex PCR, the repertoire was profiled, and TCRdb retains in-frame clones only, with some absent. The table records about 100,000 clones, about 93% of them present only once. The sample was non-Treg CD4+ T cells sorted from blood. The clonotype was recovered from a human donor in good health. The V and J genes are TRBV6-6 and TRBJ1-2; D ambiguous. The CDR3 coding sequence is TGTGCCAGCAGTTACAGCCAGGCCGGGGATGGCTACACCTTC. This encodes CASSYSQAGDGYTF.